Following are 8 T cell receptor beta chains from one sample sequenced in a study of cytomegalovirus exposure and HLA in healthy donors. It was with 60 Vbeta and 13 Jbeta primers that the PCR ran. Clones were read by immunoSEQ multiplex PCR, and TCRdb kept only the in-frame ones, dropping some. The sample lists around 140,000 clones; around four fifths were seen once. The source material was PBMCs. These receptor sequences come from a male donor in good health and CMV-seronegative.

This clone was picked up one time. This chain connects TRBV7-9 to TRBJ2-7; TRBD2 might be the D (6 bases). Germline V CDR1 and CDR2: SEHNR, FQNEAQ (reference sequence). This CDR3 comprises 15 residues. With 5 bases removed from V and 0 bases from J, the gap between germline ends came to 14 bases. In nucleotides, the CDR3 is TGTGCCAGCAGCCCGCGGGGCCCCAGCTCCTACGAGCAGTACTTC. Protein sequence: CASSPRGPSSYEQYF.

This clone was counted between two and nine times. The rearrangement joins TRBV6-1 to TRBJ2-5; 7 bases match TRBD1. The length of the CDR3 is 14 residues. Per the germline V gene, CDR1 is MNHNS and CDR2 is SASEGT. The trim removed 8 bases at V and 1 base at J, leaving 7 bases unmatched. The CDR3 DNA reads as TGTGCCAGCTCCGAGGACAGGCTCCAAGAGACCCAGTACTTC. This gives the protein CASSEDRLQETQYF.

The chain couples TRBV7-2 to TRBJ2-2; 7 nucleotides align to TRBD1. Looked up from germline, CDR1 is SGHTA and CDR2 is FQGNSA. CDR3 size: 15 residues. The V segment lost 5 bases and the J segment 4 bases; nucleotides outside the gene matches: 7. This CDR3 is CASSPQGVVTGELFF. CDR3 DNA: TGTGCCAGCAGCCCCCAGGGGGTGGTCACCGGGGAGCTGTTTTTT.

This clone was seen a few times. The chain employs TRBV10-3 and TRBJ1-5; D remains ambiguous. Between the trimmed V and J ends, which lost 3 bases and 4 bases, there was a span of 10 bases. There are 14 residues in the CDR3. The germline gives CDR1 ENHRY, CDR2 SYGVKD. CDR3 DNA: TGTGCCATCAGTGATGTGGCAGATAATCAGCCCCAGCATTTT. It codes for CAISDVADNQPQHF.

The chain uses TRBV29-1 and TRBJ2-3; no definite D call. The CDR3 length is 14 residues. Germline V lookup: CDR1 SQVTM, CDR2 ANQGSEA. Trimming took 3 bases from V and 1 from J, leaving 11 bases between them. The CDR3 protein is CSVDGQSRTDTQYF. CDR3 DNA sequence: TGCAGCGTTGATGGCCAGTCCCGCACAGATACGCAGTATTTT.

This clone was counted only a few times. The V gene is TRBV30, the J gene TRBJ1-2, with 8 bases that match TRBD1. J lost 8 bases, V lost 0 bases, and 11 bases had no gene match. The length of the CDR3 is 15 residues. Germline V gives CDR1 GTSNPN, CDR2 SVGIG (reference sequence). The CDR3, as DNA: TGTGCCTGGAGTGTGTCAGGGGGCGCTAAGGTGGGCTACACCTTC. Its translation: CAWSVSGGAKVGYTF.

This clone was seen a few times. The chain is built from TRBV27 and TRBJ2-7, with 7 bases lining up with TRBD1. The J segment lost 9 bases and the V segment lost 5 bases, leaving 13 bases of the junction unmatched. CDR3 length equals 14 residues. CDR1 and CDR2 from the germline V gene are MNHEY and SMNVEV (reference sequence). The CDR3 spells CASSTRDSPSGQYF. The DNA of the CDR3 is TGTGCCAGCAGTACCCGGGACAGCCCCTCAGGGCAGTACTTC.

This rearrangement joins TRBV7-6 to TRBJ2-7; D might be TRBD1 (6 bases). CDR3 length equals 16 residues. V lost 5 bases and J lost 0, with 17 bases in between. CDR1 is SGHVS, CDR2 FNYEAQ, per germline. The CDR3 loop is CASSPRRGGSSYEQYF. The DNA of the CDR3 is TGTGCCAGCAGCCCCCGCCGAGGGGGAAGCTCCTACGAGCAGTACTTC.